The clone carrying this T cell receptor (beta chain) came up many times. The source of the sample is a study of T-cell reconstitution after alpha-beta-depleted transplantation in children. Preparation of the TCRbeta library was carried out with unique molecular identifiers. One entry per CDR3 protein, called by TCRdb with MiXCR from the PCR reads. Of around 45,000 distinct CDR3 sequences detected, around half appear once; the ten largest clones hold more than 30%. The CDR3 consists of 14 residues. Germline assignment: CDR1 MGHRA and CDR2 YSYEKL. Trimming removed 0 bases from V and 4 bases from J; junction bases left unmatched: 0.

V is TRBV4-1 and J is TRBJ1-2; 9 nucleotides agree with TRBD1. The sample was peripheral blood, taken before TCRalphabeta/CD19-depleted stem cell transplant. The TCR sequence derives from a boy in the first two years of life with SCID, due to receive a stem cell transplant. This CDR3 reads CASSQEQGAYGYTF. The CDR3 coding sequence is TGCGCCAGCAGCCAAGAACAGGGGGCCTATGGCTACACCTTC.